The 4 T cell receptor beta chains below come from one sample, sequenced in a study of radiotherapy plus CTLA-4 blockade in lung cancer. Assay used: immunoSEQ multiplex PCR; TCRdb lists only in-frame clones, some missing. This repertoire shows about 76,000 clones, under 85% found once; its top ten account for approximately 0.77%. This specimen consisted of peripheral blood, obtained from a patient treated with radiotherapy plus ipilimumab. Receptors were obtained from a human donor with non-small cell lung cancer who had stable disease on radiotherapy plus ipilimumab.

V gene TRBV7-9 combines with J gene TRBJ2-7, with 10 bases matching TRBD2. CDR1 is SEHNR, CDR2 FQNEAQ, per germline (reference sequence). The CDR3 is made up of 15 amino acids. Trimming at V came to 0 bases and at J to 9 bases, leaving 8 bases not matched to a gene. DNA for the CDR3: TGTGCCAGCAGCTTAGCCCTAGCGGGAGTCCCAGGGCAGTACTTC. Translating it yields CASSLALAGVPGQYF.

This sequence joins TRBV29-1 and TRBJ2-5; 7 bases map to TRBD2. Germline CDR1 SQVTM, CDR2 ANQGSEA. The V segment lost 2 bases and the J segment 4 bases; nucleotides outside the gene matches: 4. CDR3 length equals 13 residues. CDR3 coding DNA: TGCAGCGTTGAATGGGGCGGGGGAGAGACCCAGTACTTC. This encodes CSVEWGGGETQYF.

V gene TRBV27 combines with J gene TRBJ2-1; 9 bases fit TRBD2. The germline V gene has CDR1 MNHEY and CDR2 SMNVEV (reference sequence). CDR3 length: 15 amino acids. With V trimmed by 3 bases and J by 4 bases, 4 bases remained unmatched. The CDR3 nucleotides read TGTGCCAGCAGTTTCGGGCTAGCGGGGTACAATGAGCAGTTCTTC. Translated, it gives CASSFGLAGYNEQFF.

V is TRBV27 and J is TRBJ2-2, with 9 bases that match TRBD2. The CDR3 length is 17 residues. J was trimmed by 1 base and V by 5 bases; bases with no gene match: 8. The germline CDR1 and CDR2 sequences are MNHEY and SMNVEV (reference sequence). CDR3 bases: TGTGCCAGCAGTCCCCTACTAGCGGGCGTGAACACCGGGGAGCTGTTTTTT. Protein: CASSPLLAGVNTGELFF.